This T cell receptor (beta chain) was captured in a study of shared clonotypes between healthy human individuals. Regarding the study as a whole: Clonotypes not shared had lower generation probabilities than those common to all four donors. Clonotype sharing among donors was expected to depend on sequencing depth.

This clone was seen a few times. Its antigen is as yet unknown. Donors, healthy HIV-negative adults, lacked recent acute infections or vaccinations. Using immunoSEQ multiplex PCR, the repertoire was profiled, and TCRdb retains in-frame clones only, with some absent. Here the sample spans about 1 million clones, about 80% being singletons. The source material was memory CD4+ T cells sorted from blood. This sample's subset: CD45RA-negative fraction. This TCR was sampled from a man between 18 and 29 years old in good health.

The CDR3 DNA sequence: TGTGCCAGCAGCCAAGATGGCACGAGAGATACGCAGTATTTT. Protein sequence: CASSQDGTRDTQYF. V usage is TRBV4-2 and J usage is TRBJ2-3; D unclear. The V gene lost 0 bases and the J gene lost 5 bases, with 9 bases spanning the gap. The CDR3 is 14 residues long. The germline V gene has CDR1 LGHNA and CDR2 YNFKEQ.